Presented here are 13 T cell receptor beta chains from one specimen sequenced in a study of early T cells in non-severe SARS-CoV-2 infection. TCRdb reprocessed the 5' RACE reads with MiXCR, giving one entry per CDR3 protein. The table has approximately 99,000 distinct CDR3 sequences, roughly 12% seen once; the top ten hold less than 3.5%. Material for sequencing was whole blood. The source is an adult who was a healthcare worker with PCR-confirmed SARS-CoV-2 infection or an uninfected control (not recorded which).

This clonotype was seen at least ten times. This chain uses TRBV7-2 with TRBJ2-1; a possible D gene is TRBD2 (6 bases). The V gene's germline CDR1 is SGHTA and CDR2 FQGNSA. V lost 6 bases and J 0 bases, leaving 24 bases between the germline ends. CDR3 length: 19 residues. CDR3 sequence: CASSLSLALPSSSYNEQFF. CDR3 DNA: TGTGCCAGCAGTCTCTCACTAGCACTCCCCTCTAGCTCCTACAATGAGCAGTTCTTC. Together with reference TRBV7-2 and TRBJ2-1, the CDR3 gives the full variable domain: GAGVSQSPSNKVTEKGKDVELRCDPISGHTALYWYRQSLGQGLEFLIYFQGNSAPDKSGLPSDRFSAERTGGSVSTLTIQRTQQEDSAVYLCASSLSLALPSSSYNEQFFGPGTRLTVL.

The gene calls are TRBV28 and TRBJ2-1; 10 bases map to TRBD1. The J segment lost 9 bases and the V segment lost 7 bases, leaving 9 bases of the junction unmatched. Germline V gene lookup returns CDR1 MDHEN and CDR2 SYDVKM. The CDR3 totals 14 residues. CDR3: CASTVTGGPVEQFF. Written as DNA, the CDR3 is TGTGCCAGCACCGTGACAGGGGGCCCCGTTGAGCAGTTCTTC.

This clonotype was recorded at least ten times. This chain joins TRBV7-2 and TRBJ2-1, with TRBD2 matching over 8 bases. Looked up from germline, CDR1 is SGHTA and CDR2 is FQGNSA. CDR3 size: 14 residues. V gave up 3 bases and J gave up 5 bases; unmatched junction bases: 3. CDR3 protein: CASSLRAGDNEQFF. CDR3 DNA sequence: TGTGCCAGCAGCTTGCGAGCGGGGGACAATGAGCAGTTCTTC.

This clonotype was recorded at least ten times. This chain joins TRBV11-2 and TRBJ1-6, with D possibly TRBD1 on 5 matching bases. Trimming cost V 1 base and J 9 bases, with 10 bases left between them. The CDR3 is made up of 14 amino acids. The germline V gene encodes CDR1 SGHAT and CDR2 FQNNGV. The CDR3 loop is CASSLAQGSSPLHF. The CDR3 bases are TGTGCCAGCAGCTTAGCGCAGGGAAGTTCACCCCTCCACTTT.

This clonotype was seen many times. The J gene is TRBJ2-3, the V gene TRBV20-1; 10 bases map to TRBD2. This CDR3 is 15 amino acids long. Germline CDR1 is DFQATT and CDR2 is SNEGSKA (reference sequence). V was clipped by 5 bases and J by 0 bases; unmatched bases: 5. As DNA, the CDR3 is TGCAGTGCTCCTTTAGCGGGGGGAAGCACAGATACGCAGTATTTT. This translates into CSAPLAGGSTDTQYF.

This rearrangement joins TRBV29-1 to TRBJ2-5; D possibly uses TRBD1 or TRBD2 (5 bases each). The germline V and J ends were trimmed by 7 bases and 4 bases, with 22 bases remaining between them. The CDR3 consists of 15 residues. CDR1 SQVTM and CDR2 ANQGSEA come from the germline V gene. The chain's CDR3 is CSGLVPGPQRETQYF. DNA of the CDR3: TGCAGCGGCCTTGTACCGGGACCCCAGCGAGAGACCCAGTACTTC.

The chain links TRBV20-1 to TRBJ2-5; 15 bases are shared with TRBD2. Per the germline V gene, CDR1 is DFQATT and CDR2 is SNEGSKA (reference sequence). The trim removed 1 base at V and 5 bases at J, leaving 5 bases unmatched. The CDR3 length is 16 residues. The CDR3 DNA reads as TGCAGTGCTAGAGGGACTAGCGGGAGGGCCTTGGAGACCCAGTACTTC. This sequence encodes CSARGTSGRALETQYF.

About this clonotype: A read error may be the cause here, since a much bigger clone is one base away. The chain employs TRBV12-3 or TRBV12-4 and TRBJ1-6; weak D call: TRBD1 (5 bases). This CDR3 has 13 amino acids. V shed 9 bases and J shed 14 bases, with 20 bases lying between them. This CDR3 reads CASRAGGESSLHF. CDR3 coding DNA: TGTGCCAGTAGGGCAGGAGGGGAGTCATCCCTCCACTTT.

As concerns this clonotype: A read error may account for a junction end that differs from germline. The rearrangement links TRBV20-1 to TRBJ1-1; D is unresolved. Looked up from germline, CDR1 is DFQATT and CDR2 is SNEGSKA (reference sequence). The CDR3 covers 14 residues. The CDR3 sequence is CSARGIGSTTEAFF. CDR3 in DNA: TGCAGTGCCAGAGGGATAGGGAGTACGACTGAAGCTTTCTTT.

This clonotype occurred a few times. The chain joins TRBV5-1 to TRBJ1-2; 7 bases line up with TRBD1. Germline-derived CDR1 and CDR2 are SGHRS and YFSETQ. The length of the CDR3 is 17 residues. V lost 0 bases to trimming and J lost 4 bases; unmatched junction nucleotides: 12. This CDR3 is CASSLGPRQGSSYGYTF. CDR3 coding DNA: TGCGCCAGCAGCTTGGGCCCTAGACAGGGATCCTCCTATGGCTACACCTTC.

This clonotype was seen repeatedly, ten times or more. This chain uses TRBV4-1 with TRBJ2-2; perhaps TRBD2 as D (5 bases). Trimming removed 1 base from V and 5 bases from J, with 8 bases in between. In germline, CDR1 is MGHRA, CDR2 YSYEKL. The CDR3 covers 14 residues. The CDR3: CASSQVGGTGELFF. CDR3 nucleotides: TGCGCCAGCAGCCAAGTTGGAGGTACCGGGGAGCTGTTTTTT.

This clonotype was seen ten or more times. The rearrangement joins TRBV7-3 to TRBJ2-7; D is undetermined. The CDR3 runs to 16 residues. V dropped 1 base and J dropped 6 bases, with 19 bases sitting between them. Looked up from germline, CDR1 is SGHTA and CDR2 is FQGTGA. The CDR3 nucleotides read TGTGCCAGCAGCTTAAAGGGCGGAGCCGGTTTAAGCGAGCAGTACTTC. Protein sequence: CASSLKGGAGLSEQYF.

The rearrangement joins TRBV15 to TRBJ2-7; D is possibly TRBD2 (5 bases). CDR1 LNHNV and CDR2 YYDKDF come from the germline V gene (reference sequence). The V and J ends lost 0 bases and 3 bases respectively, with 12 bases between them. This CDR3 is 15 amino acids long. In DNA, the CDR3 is TGTGCCACCAGCAGAGAATCCCGGACTCTCTACGAGCAGTACTTC. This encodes CATSRESRTLYEQYF. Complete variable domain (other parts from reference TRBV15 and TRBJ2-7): DAMVIQNPRYQVTQFGKPVTLSCSQTLNHNVMYWYQQKSSQAPKLLFHYYDKDFNNEADTPDNFQSRRPNTSFCFLDIRSPGLGDTAMYLCATSRESRTLYEQYFGPGTRLTVT.